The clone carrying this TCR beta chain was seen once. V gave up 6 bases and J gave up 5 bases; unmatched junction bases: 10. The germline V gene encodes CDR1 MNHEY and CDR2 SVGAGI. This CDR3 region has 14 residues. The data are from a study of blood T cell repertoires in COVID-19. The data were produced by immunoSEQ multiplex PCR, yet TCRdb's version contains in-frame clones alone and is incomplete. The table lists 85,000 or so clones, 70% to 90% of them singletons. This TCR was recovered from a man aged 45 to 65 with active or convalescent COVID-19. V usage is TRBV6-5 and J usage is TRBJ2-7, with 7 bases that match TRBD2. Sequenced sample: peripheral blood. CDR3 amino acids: CASRSGNVRNEQYF. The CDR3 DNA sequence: TGTGCCAGCAGGAGCGGGAATGTTCGTAACGAGCAGTACTTC.